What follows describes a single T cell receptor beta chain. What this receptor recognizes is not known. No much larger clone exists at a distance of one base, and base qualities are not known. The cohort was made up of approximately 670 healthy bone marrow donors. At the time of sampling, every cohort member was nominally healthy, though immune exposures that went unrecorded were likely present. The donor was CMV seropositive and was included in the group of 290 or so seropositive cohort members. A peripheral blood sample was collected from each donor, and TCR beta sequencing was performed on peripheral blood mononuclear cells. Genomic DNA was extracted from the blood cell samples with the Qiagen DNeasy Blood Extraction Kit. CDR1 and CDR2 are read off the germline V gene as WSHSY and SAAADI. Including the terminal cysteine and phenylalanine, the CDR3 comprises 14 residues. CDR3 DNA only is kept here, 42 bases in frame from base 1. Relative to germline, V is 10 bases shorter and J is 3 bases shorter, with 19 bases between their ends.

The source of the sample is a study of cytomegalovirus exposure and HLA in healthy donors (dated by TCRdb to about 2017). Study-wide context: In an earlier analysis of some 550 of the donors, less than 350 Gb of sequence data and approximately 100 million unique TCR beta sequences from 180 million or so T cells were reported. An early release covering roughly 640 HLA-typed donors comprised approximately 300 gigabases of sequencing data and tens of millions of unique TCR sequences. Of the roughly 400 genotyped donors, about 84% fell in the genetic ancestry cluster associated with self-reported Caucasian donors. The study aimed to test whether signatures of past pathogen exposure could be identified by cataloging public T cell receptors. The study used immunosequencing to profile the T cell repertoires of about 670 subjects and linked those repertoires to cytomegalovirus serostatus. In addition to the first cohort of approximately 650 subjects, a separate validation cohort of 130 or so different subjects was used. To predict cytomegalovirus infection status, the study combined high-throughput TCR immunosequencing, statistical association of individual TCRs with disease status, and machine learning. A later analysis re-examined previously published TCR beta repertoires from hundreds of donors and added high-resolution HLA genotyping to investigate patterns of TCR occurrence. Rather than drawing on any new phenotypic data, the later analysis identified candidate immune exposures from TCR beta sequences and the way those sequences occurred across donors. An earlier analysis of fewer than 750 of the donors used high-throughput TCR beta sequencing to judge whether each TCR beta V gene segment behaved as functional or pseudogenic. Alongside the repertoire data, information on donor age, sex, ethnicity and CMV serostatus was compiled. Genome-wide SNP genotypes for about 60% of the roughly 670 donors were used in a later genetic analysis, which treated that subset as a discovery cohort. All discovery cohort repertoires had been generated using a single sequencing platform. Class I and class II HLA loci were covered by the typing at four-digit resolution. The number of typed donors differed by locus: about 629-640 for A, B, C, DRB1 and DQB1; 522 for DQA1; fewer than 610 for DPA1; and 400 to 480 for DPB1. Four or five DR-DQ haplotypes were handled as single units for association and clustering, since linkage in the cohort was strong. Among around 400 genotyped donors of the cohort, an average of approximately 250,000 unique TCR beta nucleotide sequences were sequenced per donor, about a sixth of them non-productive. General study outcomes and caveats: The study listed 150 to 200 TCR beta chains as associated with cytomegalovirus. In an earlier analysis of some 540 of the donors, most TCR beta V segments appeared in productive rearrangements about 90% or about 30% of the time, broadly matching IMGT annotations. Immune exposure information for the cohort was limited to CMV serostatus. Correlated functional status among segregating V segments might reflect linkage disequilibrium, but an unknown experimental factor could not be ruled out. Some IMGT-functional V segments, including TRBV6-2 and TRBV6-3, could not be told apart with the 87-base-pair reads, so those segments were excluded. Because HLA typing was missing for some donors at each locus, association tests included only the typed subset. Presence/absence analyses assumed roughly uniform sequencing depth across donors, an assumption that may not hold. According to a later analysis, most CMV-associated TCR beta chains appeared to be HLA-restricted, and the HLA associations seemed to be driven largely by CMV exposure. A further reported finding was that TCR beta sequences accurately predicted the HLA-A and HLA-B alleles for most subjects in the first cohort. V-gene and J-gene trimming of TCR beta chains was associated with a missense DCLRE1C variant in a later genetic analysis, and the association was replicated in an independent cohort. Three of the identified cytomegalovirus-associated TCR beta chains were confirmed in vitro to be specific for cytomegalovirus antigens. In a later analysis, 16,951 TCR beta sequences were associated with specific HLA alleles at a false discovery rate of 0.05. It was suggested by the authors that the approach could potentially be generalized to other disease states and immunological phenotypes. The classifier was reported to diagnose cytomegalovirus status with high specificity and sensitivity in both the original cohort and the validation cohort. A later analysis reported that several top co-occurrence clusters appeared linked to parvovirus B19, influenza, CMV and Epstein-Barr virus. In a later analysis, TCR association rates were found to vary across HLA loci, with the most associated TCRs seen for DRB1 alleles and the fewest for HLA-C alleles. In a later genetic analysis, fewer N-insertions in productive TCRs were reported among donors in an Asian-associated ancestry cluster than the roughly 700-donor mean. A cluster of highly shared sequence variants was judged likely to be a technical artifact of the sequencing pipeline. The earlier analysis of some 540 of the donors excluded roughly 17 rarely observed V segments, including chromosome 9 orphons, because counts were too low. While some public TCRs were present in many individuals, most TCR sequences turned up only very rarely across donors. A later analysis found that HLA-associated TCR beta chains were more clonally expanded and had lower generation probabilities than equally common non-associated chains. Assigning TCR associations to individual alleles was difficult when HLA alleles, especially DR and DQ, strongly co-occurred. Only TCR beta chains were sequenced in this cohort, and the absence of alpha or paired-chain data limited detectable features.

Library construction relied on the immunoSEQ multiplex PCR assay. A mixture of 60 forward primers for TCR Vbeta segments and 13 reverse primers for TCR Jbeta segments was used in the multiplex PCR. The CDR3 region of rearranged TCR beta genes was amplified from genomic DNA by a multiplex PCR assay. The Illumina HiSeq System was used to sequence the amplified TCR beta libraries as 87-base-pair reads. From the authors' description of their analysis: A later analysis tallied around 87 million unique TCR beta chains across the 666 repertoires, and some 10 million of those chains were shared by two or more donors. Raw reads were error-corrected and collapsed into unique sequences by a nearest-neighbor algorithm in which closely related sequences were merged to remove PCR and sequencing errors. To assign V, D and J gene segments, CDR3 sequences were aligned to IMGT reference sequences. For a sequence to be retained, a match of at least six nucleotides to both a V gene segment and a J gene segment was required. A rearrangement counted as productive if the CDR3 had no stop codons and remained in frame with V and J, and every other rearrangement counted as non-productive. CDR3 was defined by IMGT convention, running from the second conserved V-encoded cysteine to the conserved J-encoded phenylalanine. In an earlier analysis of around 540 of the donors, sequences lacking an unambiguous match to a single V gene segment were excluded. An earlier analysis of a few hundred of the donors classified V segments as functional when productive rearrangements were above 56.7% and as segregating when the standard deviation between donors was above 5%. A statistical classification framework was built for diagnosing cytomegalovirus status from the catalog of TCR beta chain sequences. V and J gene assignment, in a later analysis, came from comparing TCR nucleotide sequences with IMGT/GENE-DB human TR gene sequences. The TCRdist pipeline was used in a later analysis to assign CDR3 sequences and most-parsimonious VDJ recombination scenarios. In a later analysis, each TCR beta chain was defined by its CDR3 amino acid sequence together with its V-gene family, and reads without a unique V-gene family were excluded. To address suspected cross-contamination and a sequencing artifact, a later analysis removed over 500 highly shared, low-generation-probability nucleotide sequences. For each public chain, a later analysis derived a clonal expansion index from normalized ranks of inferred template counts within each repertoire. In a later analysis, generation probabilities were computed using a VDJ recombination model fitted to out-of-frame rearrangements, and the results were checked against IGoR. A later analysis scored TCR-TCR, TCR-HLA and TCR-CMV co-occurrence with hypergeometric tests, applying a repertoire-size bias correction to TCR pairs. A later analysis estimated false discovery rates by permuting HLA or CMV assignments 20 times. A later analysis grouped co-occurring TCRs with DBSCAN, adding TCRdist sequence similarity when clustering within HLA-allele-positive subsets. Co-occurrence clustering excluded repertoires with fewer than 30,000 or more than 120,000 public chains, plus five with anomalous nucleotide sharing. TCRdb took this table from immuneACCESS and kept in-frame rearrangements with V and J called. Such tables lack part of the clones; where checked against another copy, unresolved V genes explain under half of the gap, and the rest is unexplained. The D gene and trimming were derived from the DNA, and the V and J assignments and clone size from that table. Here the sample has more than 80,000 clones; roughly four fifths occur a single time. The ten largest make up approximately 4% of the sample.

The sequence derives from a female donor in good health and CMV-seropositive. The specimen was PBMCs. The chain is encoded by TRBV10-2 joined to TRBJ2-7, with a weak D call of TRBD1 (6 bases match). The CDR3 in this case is CATSGPGTNYEQYF. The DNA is TGCGCCACTTCTGGGCCGGGGACAAACTACGAGCAGTACTTC.